This T cell receptor (beta chain) was found in a study of T cell repertoires in cytomegalovirus infection. The wider study: It was recently identified HLA-C-restricted and well-studied HLA-B-restricted CMV epitopes that the study used. Public TCR beta signatures indicated both CMV infection and matching HLA type. Study conclusions and caveats: The ex vivo response was dominated by HLA-C-restricted CMV-specific TCR beta clonotypes. Cumulative frequency of public TCR beta families picked out carriers of CMV plus the relevant HLA.

Concerning this clonotype itself: The antigen remains unidentified.

In TCRdb, the reads were re-called with MiXCR into one record per CDR3 protein. Of 650,000 to 850,000 distinct CDR3 sequences listed, around 29% were seen once; the top ten hold less than 15%. CDR3 size: 15 residues. With 6 bases clipped from V and 7 bases from J, the junction kept 9 bases outside the gene matches. Germline V CDR1 and CDR2: MDHEN, SYDVKM. The chain couples TRBV28 to TRBJ2-1; 10 bases are a match to TRBD2. The source is a human donor in good health (CMV status not recorded). Some clones in this sample may be carry-over from other donors' samples. This material consisted of cultured CD8+ T cells from PBMCs, taken from culture after CMV antigen stimulation. The CDR3 DNA follows: TGTGCCAGCAGAGCCGGGACTAGCGAGAGAAATGAGCAGTTCTTC. Amino acids: CASRAGTSERNEQFF.